The T cell receptor beta chain described here comes from a study of cytomegalovirus exposure and HLA in healthy donors. Study-wide findings and caveats: According to a subsequent analysis, TCR clusters identified in the first cohort showed a tendency to co-occur across the 100 to 150 validation repertoires.

V lost 6 bases and J 8 bases, leaving 11 bases between the germline ends. Germline assignment: CDR1 LGHNT and CDR2 FRNRAP. CDR3 length equals 12 residues. Comments on this clone: Its antigen is still unknown.

Clones were sequenced by immunoSEQ multiplex PCR, and TCRdb holds only the in-frame ones, with some missing. The sample lists 130,000 to 150,000 clones, about 89% occurring once. These donors were members of the approximately 110-subject validation cohort, a group separate from the roughly 670-subject first cohort. J is TRBJ2-1 and V is TRBV12-5; D may be TRBD2 (6 bases). Input material: PBMCs. The source is a young woman in good health and CMV-seropositive. The CDR3 DNA is TGTGCTAGTGGACGGGAGCGCGATGAGCAGTTCTTC. This translates into CASGRERDEQFF. The full variable domain, completed using reference TRBV12-5 and TRBJ2-1, is DARVTQTPRHKVTEMGQEVTMRCQPILGHNTVFWYRQTMMQGLELLAYFRNRAPLDDSGMPKDRFSAEMPDATLATLKIQPSEPRDSAVYFCASGRERDEQFFGPGTRLTVL.